This T cell receptor beta chain is drawn from a study of OX40 agonist ivuxolimab in advanced cancers. Looking at the study overall: The costimulatory receptor OX40 (CD134) was targeted by ivuxolimab, a fully human IgG2 agonistic monoclonal antibody. In the dose-escalation cohort, 70% to 85% of patients were male, and the mean age was approximately 60 years with a range of roughly 23 to 90. Partial responses were achieved by three dose-escalation patients, of whom one had hepatocellular carcinoma and two had cutaneous melanoma. Prior anti-PD-1, anti-PD-L1 or anti-CTLA-4 therapy was permitted, and checkpoint inhibitors had been received by around 39% of dose-escalation patients. Among the 52 dose-escalation patients, 19 had hepatocellular carcinoma, roughly 15 melanoma, 9 renal cell carcinoma and 9 head and neck cancer. Peripheral TCRbeta sequencing aimed to test whether ivuxolimab altered TCR sequence diversity and caused clonal T-cell expansion. The paper reports the monotherapy dose-escalation portion (N ≈ 50 patients) of the phase I ivuxolimab trial. Intravenous ivuxolimab was administered to patients every 2 weeks at six dose levels: 0.01, 0.1, 0.3, 1.5, 3 and 10 mg/kg. What the work shows at the level of the full study, not this receptor alone: In the 0.1-3.0 mg/kg groups, partial responders had among the lowest normalized peripheral clonal expansion, particularly in CD8+ T cells. At doses from 0.1 to 3.0 mg/kg, clonal expansion was seen in both CD4+ and CD8+ blood T cells between baseline and week 6. After ivuxolimab, more expanded clones were found on average in CD8+ T cells than in CD4+ T cells. Which antigens the clonally expanded peripheral T cells were specific for was not determined. Low levels of normalized T-cell clonal expansion were also seen in some nonresponding patients.

Genomic DNA was isolated from the sorted cells so that the TCRbeta CDR3 region could be sequenced. The immunoSEQ Assay was used to sequence the TCRbeta CDR3 regions. TCRdb obtained this table from immuneACCESS and retained in-frame rearrangements with V and J assigned. These tables miss some clones; where compared with another copy, unresolved V genes account for less than half of the shortfall, and the remainder is unexplained. The table for this sample lists 70,000 to 75,000 clones; approximately 85% of them were counted only once. The ten largest clones capture about 0.49% of the sample. The trial excluded patients who had a history of autoimmune disease or were on systemic immunosuppression. Peripheral blood for TCR sequencing was drawn from every dose cohort at baseline, at cycle 4 day 1 and at cycle 7 day 1. The samples were drawn from a first-in-human, open-label, multicenter phase I dose-escalation trial of ivuxolimab. The trial enrolled adults with locally advanced or metastatic head and neck squamous cell, hepatocellular, melanoma or renal cell carcinoma. CD4+ and CD8+ T cells were sorted separately from peripheral blood before TCR sequencing.

Concerning this clone itself: This receptor's antigen is unknown. Base qualities were left out, and no much larger clone turns up one base away.

The germline V gene sets CDR1 to SGHVS and CDR2 to FQNEAQ. Reading from cysteine to phenylalanine, the CDR3 counts 18 amino acids. This entry keeps only the CDR3 DNA: 54 bases, framed from base 1. V is reduced by 2 bases and J by 8 bases, leaving a spacing of 24 bases between them. Sequenced material: CD4+ or CD8+ T cells sorted from blood, taken in a trial of the OX40 agonist ivuxolimab. The receptor's source is an adult with an advanced solid tumor such as melanoma, head and neck, liver or kidney cancer. Recombination connected TRBV7-8 to TRBJ1-4; a tentative D call is TRBD1 (5 bases match). The DNA sequence is as follows: TGTGCCAGCAGCTTAAGCGGGGACTTGCCGGAAAAGCGAGAAAAACTGTTTTTT. This encodes CASSLSGDLPEKREKLFF. Where the CDR3 stops, the reference TRBV7-8 and TRBJ1-4 genes take over; the full variable domain is GAGVSQSPRYKVAKRGQDVALRCDPISGHVSLFWYQQALGQGPEFLTYFQNEAQLDKSGLPSDRFFAERPEGSVSTLKIQRTQQEDSAVYLCASSLSGDLPEKREKLFFGSGTQLSVL.